The clone carrying this TCR beta chain was observed a handful of times. Its target is unknown. Russia was home to the donors, healthy Caucasian individuals aged about 6 to 90. CDR1 is SEHNR, CDR2 FQNEAQ, per germline (reference sequence). The V segment lost 5 bases and the J segment 6 bases; nucleotides outside the gene matches: 13. This CDR3 contains 16 residues. With a J-beta primer mix and a sample-barcoded 5' primer, a second PCR ran about 7 to 12 cycles. Carrying 12 random nucleotides, a template-switch adaptor labeled each individual cDNA molecule. One entry per CDR3 protein, called by TCRdb with MiXCR from the 5' RACE reads. The profile covers hundreds of thousands of distinct CDR3 sequences, with roughly three fifths appearing a single time and under 30% taken by the ten largest. These data belong to a study of blood T cells in healthy people across ages. Notes on the study in general: Age showed a roughly linear inverse relationship with TCR beta diversity per million T cells. Both naive CD4+ cell counts and diversity were greater in long-lived donors than in aged donors.

Sample: blood. The receptor comes from a middle-aged man in good health. The V call is TRBV7-9, the J call TRBJ2-3; 8 bases are shared with TRBD1. CDR3 coding DNA: TGTGCCAGCAGCCGAACGGACAGGGCAGCATGGGATACGCAGTATTTT. This codes for CASSRTDRAAWDTQYF.